This T cell receptor (beta chain) was observed in a study of monozygotic twins with inflammatory bowel disease. Details on this clonotype: Antigen: not known.

Following a re-call of the 5' RACE reads, TCRdb has one entry per CDR3 protein and lacks DNA. The sample table sets out 200,000 to 250,000 distinct CDR3 sequences. Study-wide findings and caveats: Separate T cell subtypes could not be resolved from one another.

The material sequenced was blood. The sequence derives from a human donor with ulcerative colitis or Crohn's disease, or a healthy co-twin of an affected twin (not recorded which).

CDR3 region: CASSLRESGRDTQYF. The chain employs TRBV27 and TRBJ2-3; TCRdb lists TRBD2, though no DNA is available to test this call. Germline-derived CDR1 and CDR2 are MNHEY and SMNVEV (reference sequence). The CDR3 is made up of 15 amino acids.